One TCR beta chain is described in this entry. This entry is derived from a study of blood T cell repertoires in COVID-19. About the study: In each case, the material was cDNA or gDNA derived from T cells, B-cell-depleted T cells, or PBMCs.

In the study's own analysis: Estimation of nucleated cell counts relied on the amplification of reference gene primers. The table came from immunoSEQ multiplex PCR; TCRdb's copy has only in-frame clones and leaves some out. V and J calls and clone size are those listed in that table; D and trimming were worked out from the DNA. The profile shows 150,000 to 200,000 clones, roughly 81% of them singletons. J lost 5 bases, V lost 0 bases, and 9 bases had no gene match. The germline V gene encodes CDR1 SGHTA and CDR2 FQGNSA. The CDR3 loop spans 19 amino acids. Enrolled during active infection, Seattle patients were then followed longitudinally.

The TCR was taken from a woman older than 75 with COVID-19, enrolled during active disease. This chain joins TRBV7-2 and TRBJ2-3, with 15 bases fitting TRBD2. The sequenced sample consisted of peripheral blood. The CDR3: CASSLARTSGGGYLDTQYF. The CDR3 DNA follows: TGTGCCAGCAGCTTAGCGAGGACTAGCGGGGGGGGTTACTTAGATACGCAGTATTTT.